The 14 T cell receptor beta chains below come from one sample, sequenced in a study of blood T cell repertoires in COVID-19. Clones were read by immunoSEQ multiplex PCR, and TCRdb kept only the in-frame ones, dropping some. The table includes roughly 30,000 clones, under 90% detected once. Input material: peripheral blood. The receptors here all came from a man aged 65 to 79 with active COVID-19.

In this sample, this clone turned up once. V and J are TRBV5-1 and TRBJ1-4; 11 nucleotides line up with TRBD1. The J segment lost 7 bases and the V segment lost 3 bases, leaving 5 bases of the junction unmatched. The germline V gene has CDR1 SGHRS and CDR2 YFSETQ. The CDR3 loop spans 15 amino acids. The CDR3 loop is CASSSGTGGGEKLFF. Here the CDR3 DNA reads TGCGCCAGCAGCTCTGGGACAGGGGGAGGTGAAAAACTGTTTTTT.

The chain combines TRBV11-3 with TRBJ2-1; TRBD2 matches 10 bases. V shed 6 bases and J 3 bases; nucleotides not matched to a gene: 5. This CDR3 has 15 amino acids. Germline V gives CDR1 SGHNT, CDR2 YENEEA. The CDR3 here is CASSLAGALYNEQFF. CDR3 DNA sequence: TGTGCCAGCAGTCTAGCGGGGGCCCTCTACAATGAGCAGTTCTTC.

This clone was observed a few times. The gene calls are TRBV27 and TRBJ1-6; D remains unclear. Trimming removed 6 bases from V and 7 bases from J, with 13 bases in between. The CDR3 totals 14 residues. Germline V CDR1 and CDR2: MNHEY, SMNVEV (reference sequence). The CDR3 region is CASRPLRYNSPLHF. The DNA of the CDR3 is TGTGCCAGCAGACCTCTCCGCTACAATTCACCCCTCCACTTT.

The V call is TRBV15, the J call TRBJ1-6; D is unresolved. Germline CDR1 LNHNV, CDR2 YYDKDF (reference sequence). The CDR3 loop spans 14 amino acids. Trimming stripped 5 bases from V and 8 bases from J, with 13 bases between. CDR3 nucleotides: TGTGCCACCAGCGACGGCCAGGTTTATTCACCCCTCCACTTT. Protein product: CATSDGQVYSPLHF.

The chain is built from TRBV6-1 and TRBJ1-1, with a possible D match to TRBD1 (5 bases). The CDR3 consists of 15 residues. The germline gives CDR1 MNHNS, CDR2 SASEGT. With 2 bases removed from V and 1 base from J, the gap between germline ends came to 11 bases. The CDR3 region has the DNA TGTGCCAGCAGTGAATTAAGGGGCCAGAACACTGAAGCTTTCTTT. This translates into CASSELRGQNTEAFF.

This chain uses TRBV3-1 (or the pseudogene TRBV3-2) with TRBJ1-2, with TRBD1 matching over 12 bases. The CDR3 has 15 residues. V was clipped by 4 bases and J by 4 bases; unmatched bases: 4. Germline V gene sequence: CDR1 LGHDT, CDR2 YNNKEL (reference sequence). CDR3 nucleotide sequence: TGTGCCAGCAGCCCTGGGACAGGGGGCCTCTATGGCTACACCTTC. Translation: CASSPGTGGLYGYTF.

The V and J genes are TRBV6-6 and TRBJ1-4; the match to TRBD1 covers 8 bases. Looked up from germline, CDR1 is MNHNY and CDR2 is SVGAGI (reference sequence). There are 14 residues in the CDR3. V shed 4 bases, J shed 3 bases, and the junction held 1 base outside the gene matches. The CDR3: CASSLQGANEKLFF. Here the CDR3 DNA reads TGTGCCAGCAGTTTACAGGGGGCTAATGAAAAACTGTTTTTT.

In this sample, this clone turned up a few times. The chain is built from TRBV19 and TRBJ1-5, with 9 bases identical to TRBD1. CDR1 is LNHDA, CDR2 SQIVND, per germline (reference sequence). This CDR3 region has 15 residues. V lost 6 bases, J lost 2 bases, and 5 bases stayed unmatched. In DNA, the CDR3 is TGTGCCAGTAGCCTGACAGGGGGGGGCAATCAGCCCCAGCATTTT. It specifies CASSLTGGGNQPQHF.

The chain is built from TRBV23-1 and TRBJ1-5, with 7 bases fitting TRBD1. TRBV23-1 is noted as an ORF with a role that remains uncertain. The CDR3 runs 17 residues. V was clipped by 6 bases and J by 0 bases; unmatched bases: 11. The CDR3 loop is CASSLQGLSYSNQPQHF. The CDR3 region has the DNA TGCGCCAGCAGCCTACAGGGGTTATCGTATAGCAATCAGCCCCAGCATTTT.

The genes are TRBV25-1 and TRBJ2-1; the match to TRBD2 covers 9 bases. Per germline, CDR1 MGHDK and CDR2 SYGVNS. V lost 3 bases to trimming and J lost 4 bases; unmatched junction nucleotides: 7. The CDR3 runs to 16 residues. The CDR3 region has the DNA TGTGCCAGCAGTGATTCTCTAGCGGGGAAGTACAATGAGCAGTTCTTC. Amino acid sequence: CASSDSLAGKYNEQFF.

The rearrangement links TRBV5-1 to TRBJ1-1; perhaps TRBD1 as D (5 bases). V was clipped by 0 bases and J by 1 base, with 10 bases between them. Germline V lookup: CDR1 SGHRS, CDR2 YFSETQ. This CDR3 comprises 15 residues. The CDR3 bases are TGCGCCAGCAGCTTGGCAGCAAGGGGGAACACTGAAGCTTTCTTT. It encodes CASSLAARGNTEAFF.

The rearrangement links TRBV18 to TRBJ2-5, with D possibly TRBD1 on 6 matching bases. This CDR3 region has 16 residues. With 2 bases removed from V and 5 bases from J, the gap between germline ends came to 18 bases. The V gene's germline CDR1 is KGHSH and CDR2 LQKENI. The CDR3 bases are TGTGCCAGCTCACCATTTTCCCAGGGGCAGGTGGAGACCCAGTACTTC. Its translation is CASSPFSQGQVETQYF.

V is TRBV19 and J is TRBJ2-2, with a weak D call TRBD2 (6 bases). The CDR3 runs to 12 residues. Trimming stripped 7 bases from V and 6 bases from J, with 9 bases between. Looked up from germline, CDR1 is LNHDA and CDR2 is SQIVND (reference sequence). For the CDR3, the DNA is TGTGCCAGTAAAACGGGGGCCGGGGAGCTGTTTTTT. It translates to CASKTGAGELFF.

V usage is TRBV29-1 and J usage is TRBJ2-3; 7 bases are shared with TRBD2. V was clipped by 1 base and J by 6 bases; unmatched bases: 7. The CDR3 covers 14 residues. Per germline, CDR1 SQVTM and CDR2 ANQGSEA. The CDR3 sequence: CSVEGLALFDTQYF. The CDR3 bases are TGCAGCGTTGAAGGACTAGCCCTCTTTGATACGCAGTATTTT.